These 24 T cell receptor beta chains came from one sample sequenced in a study of T cell responses to AZD1222 COVID-19 vaccine. The repertoire was sequenced with immunoSEQ multiplex PCR; TCRdb's copy has only in-frame clones and lacks some. The top ten clones hold roughly a sixth of a sample with roughly 130,000 clones, approximately 85% of them seen once. This material consisted of peripheral blood, taken on day 0 of MenACWY control vaccination. These receptors originate from an adult in good health.

The rearrangement links TRBV9 to TRBJ2-7; D is perhaps TRBD2 (6 bases). Germline V gene data show CDR1 as SGDLS and CDR2 as YYNGEE. The germline V and J ends were trimmed by 0 bases and 5 bases, with 27 bases remaining between them. The CDR3 contains 19 residues. The CDR3: CASSVGPNTGRLGSHEQYF. The CDR3, as DNA: TGTGCCAGCAGCGTAGGACCAAACACGGGGAGGCTTGGCTCTCACGAGCAGTACTTC.

This chain joins TRBV28 and TRBJ2-7, with 10 bases matching TRBD2. Germline V gene sequence: CDR1 MDHEN, CDR2 SYDVKM. The CDR3 contains 15 residues. V shed 5 bases and J 5 bases; nucleotides not matched to a gene: 9. The CDR3 loop is CASSRLAGVSHEQYF. CDR3 bases: TGTGCCAGCAGTCGGCTAGCGGGAGTGTCCCACGAGCAGTACTTC.

This sequence joins TRBV13 and TRBJ2-3; D remains unclear. The CDR3 runs to 12 residues. Germline-derived CDR1 and CDR2 are PRHDT and FYEKMQ (reference sequence). Trimming took 2 bases from V and 4 from J, leaving 4 bases between them. The CDR3 here is CASSLRSDTQYF. The CDR3 bases are TGTGCCAGCAGCTTAAGGTCAGATACGCAGTATTTT. The whole variable domain, remainder taken from reference TRBV13 and TRBJ2-3, is AAGVIQSPRHLIKEKRETATLKCYPIPRHDTVYWYQQGPGQDPQFLISFYEKMQSDKGSIPDRFSAQQFSDYHSELNMSSLELGDSALYFCASSLRSDTQYFGPGTRLTVL.

In this sample, this clone turned up a few times. This chain uses TRBV29-1 with TRBJ2-7; D might be TRBD1 (6 bases). This CDR3 is 14 amino acids long. Germline values: CDR1 SQVTM, CDR2 ANQGSEA. V lost 0 bases and J lost 2, with 11 bases in between. Here the CDR3 reads CSVEDPGQTYEQYF. The CDR3 bases are TGCAGCGTTGAAGATCCCGGACAGACCTACGAGCAGTACTTC.

V and J are TRBV6-5 and TRBJ1-1; no clear D. With 11 bases removed from V and 2 bases from J, the gap between germline ends came to 15 bases. The CDR3 is made up of 13 amino acids. Germline loops: CDR1 MNHEY, CDR2 SVGAGI. CDR3 in amino acids: CAGRRETNTEAFF. DNA for the CDR3: TGTGCCGGGCGGCGGGAGACTAACACTGAAGCTTTCTTT.

The chain combines TRBV6-5 with TRBJ1-2; D remains ambiguous. Per the germline V gene, CDR1 is MNHEY and CDR2 is SVGAGI. Trimming cost V 6 bases and J 6 bases, with 20 bases left between them. This CDR3 contains 15 residues. The CDR3 here is CASRSLNMGWDGYTF. The CDR3 bases are TGTGCCAGCAGATCCCTCAATATGGGGTGGGATGGCTACACCTTC.

The chain employs TRBV28 and TRBJ1-1; no clear D gene. The CDR3 runs to 15 residues. Per germline, CDR1 MDHEN and CDR2 SYDVKM. Trimming shortened V by 3 bases and J by 4 bases, and 15 bases separated the two germline ends. In nucleotides, the CDR3 is TGTGCCAGCAGTTTGCCGGCAGGCGCAGGCACTGAAGCTTTCTTT. Its translation is CASSLPAGAGTEAFF.

The chain employs TRBV28 and TRBJ1-4; possibly TRBD1 for D (6 bases). Germline CDR1 MDHEN, CDR2 SYDVKM. The CDR3 sequence is 19 residues long. With 4 bases removed from V and 3 bases from J, the gap between germline ends came to 24 bases. The CDR3 coding sequence is TGTGCCAGCAGTTCCCTCCTCGGGCAGAAGGGGGATTCTAATGAAAAACTGTTTTTT. Translated, it gives CASSSLLGQKGDSNEKLFF.

The J gene is TRBJ2-7, the V gene TRBV6-1, with 12 bases identical to TRBD1. The germline V gene has CDR1 MNHNS and CDR2 SASEGT. The CDR3 has 16 amino acids. With V trimmed by 4 bases and J by 1 base, 5 bases remained unmatched. CDR3 sequence reads: CASSVRDRGPSYEQYF. The CDR3 nucleotides are TGTGCCAGCAGTGTCAGGGACAGGGGGCCATCCTACGAGCAGTACTTC.

This clone was detected only once. Other DNA sequences of this sample code for an identical CDR3. The chain links TRBV12-3 or TRBV12-4 to TRBJ2-7; D perhaps matches TRBD2 (6 bases). Trimming shortened V by 3 bases and J by 2 bases, and 8 bases separated the two germline ends. The CDR3 is made up of 13 amino acids. The CDR3 sequence: CASSLTGAYEQYF. In DNA form, the CDR3 reads TGTGCCAGCAGTTTGACGGGAGCCTACGAGCAGTACTTC.

CDR3: CASSQGIRIDEQFF. The CDR3 DNA is TGTGCCAGCAGCCAAGGAATCAGGATCGATGAGCAGTTCTTC. This chain links TRBV4-2 with TRBJ2-1, with no clear D. The germline V gene has CDR1 LGHNA and CDR2 YNFKEQ. This CDR3 contains 14 residues. Trimming stripped 1 base from V and 8 bases from J, with 12 bases between.

This chain uses TRBV5-1 with TRBJ1-4; D gene unclear. This CDR3 has 15 amino acids. Germline assignment: CDR1 SGHRS and CDR2 YFSETQ. V was cut by 4 bases and J by 0 bases, with 10 bases left in between. The CDR3 protein is CASSPRGATNEKLFF. The CDR3 nucleotides are TGCGCCAGCAGCCCCCGAGGAGCAACTAATGAAAAACTGTTTTTT.

This chain links TRBV9 with TRBJ2-7; D ambiguous. V was shortened by 0 bases and J by 0 bases, with 10 bases between the two germline ends. The CDR3 is 15 amino acids. CDR1 and CDR2 from the germline V gene are SGDLS and YYNGEE. The CDR3 coding sequence is TGTGCCAGCAGCGTAGGTCTGGGGATCTCCTACGAGCAGTACTTC. This gives the protein CASSVGLGISYEQYF.

This clone has only one observation. The rearrangement joins TRBV27 to TRBJ2-5, with 10 bases matching TRBD2. The germline V gene encodes CDR1 MNHEY and CDR2 SMNVEV (reference sequence). The ends lost 7 bases at V and 4 bases at J; junction bases unmatched: 3. CDR3 size: 13 residues. The CDR3: CASTQREGETQYF. DNA of the CDR3: TGTGCCAGCACCCAGCGGGAGGGAGAGACCCAGTACTTC.

This clone was found a few times. The V call is TRBV18, the J call TRBJ2-5; tentative D call: TRBD2 (5 bases). V was cut by 10 bases and J by 2 bases, with 14 bases left in between. Germline V CDR1 and CDR2: KGHSH, LQKENI. This CDR3 spans 13 amino acids. The CDR3 region is CATYRELQETQYF. Here the CDR3 DNA reads TGTGCCACCTATAGGGAGTTGCAAGAGACCCAGTACTTC.

V and J are TRBV5-1 and TRBJ1-2; weak D call: TRBD1 (6 bases). Trimming took 4 bases from V and 4 from J, leaving 14 bases between them. Germline V lookup: CDR1 SGHRS, CDR2 YFSETQ. The CDR3 has 14 residues. CDR3 region: CASSPSPGAYGYTF. The CDR3 nucleotides read TGCGCCAGCAGCCCAAGCCCGGGGGCCTATGGCTACACCTTC.

Only one count was recorded for this clone. The CDR3 reads CAWSVSAGGFSPLHF. DNA for the CDR3: TGTGCCTGGAGTGTATCGGCAGGAGGGTTCTCACCCCTCCACTTT. The chain recombines TRBV30 with TRBJ1-6; no reliable D call. Looked up from germline, CDR1 is GTSNPN and CDR2 is SVGIG (reference sequence). This CDR3 contains 15 residues. V was pared by 0 bases and J by 10 bases, with 16 bases between.

J is TRBJ1-2 and V is TRBV15; D not resolved. The CDR3 covers 15 residues. Trimming took off 0 bases at V and 2 bases at J, with 10 bases between the two ends. Germline assignment: CDR1 LNHNV and CDR2 YYDKDF (reference sequence). The CDR3 DNA follows: TGTGCCACCAGCAGAGACGGGGTAACAAACTATGGCTACACCTTC. Amino acid sequence: CATSRDGVTNYGYTF.

The rearrangement uses TRBV5-1 and TRBJ2-5, with D possibly matching TRBD1 (5 bases). CDR1 is SGHRS, CDR2 YFSETQ, per germline. The CDR3 runs to 12 residues. With 2 bases removed from V and 5 bases from J, the gap between germline ends came to 7 bases. The CDR3 region is CASSFAGETQYF. Here the CDR3 DNA reads TGCGCCAGCAGCTTTGCAGGGGAGACCCAGTACTTC.

The chain employs TRBV5-5 and TRBJ1-1; no clear D gene. Trimming left V 4 bases short and J 0 bases short, with 10 bases between. The CDR3 runs to 14 residues. CDR1 SGHKS and CDR2 YYEKEE come from the germline V gene (reference sequence). The CDR3 loop reads CASSPEGMNTEAFF. In DNA, the CDR3 is TGTGCCAGCAGCCCGGAAGGAATGAACACTGAAGCTTTCTTT.

The chain combines TRBV28 with TRBJ1-2, with TRBD1 matching 8 bases. CDR1 and CDR2 (germline): MDHEN, SYDVKM. Trimming at V came to 4 bases and at J to 2 bases, leaving 6 bases not matched to a gene. The CDR3 loop spans 15 amino acids. DNA of the CDR3: TGTGCCAGCAGTTCGGGGACAGGCGCGAACTATGGCTACACCTTC. Its translation: CASSSGTGANYGYTF.

The table lists this clone with a count of one. The chain is built from TRBV15 and TRBJ2-7; D possibly corresponds to TRBD2 (5 bases). The length of the CDR3 is 19 residues. Germline V gives CDR1 LNHNV, CDR2 YYDKDF (reference sequence). The germline V and J ends were trimmed by 5 bases and 0 bases, with 26 bases remaining between them. In nucleotides, the CDR3 is TGTGCCACCAGCCCCTACAGCGGAGCCAAAGTTCCAAGCTCCTACGAGCAGTACTTC. Protein sequence: CATSPYSGAKVPSSYEQYF.

The chain links TRBV28 to TRBJ1-3; D gene ambiguous. Germline V gene lookup returns CDR1 MDHEN and CDR2 SYDVKM. V gave up 6 bases and J gave up 3 bases, with 9 bases separating them. There are 13 residues in the CDR3. The chain's CDR3 is CASSETDGNTIYF. For the CDR3, the DNA is TGTGCCAGCAGCGAGACGGATGGAAACACCATATATTTT.

This clone came up once. Different DNA sequences within this sample yield the same CDR3. The chain is built from TRBV24-1 and TRBJ1-5, with D tentatively TRBD1 (5 bases). Trimming left V 3 bases short and J 7 bases short, with 9 bases between. Germline V CDR1 and CDR2: KGHDR, SFDVKD. This CDR3 has 13 residues. CDR3 nucleotides: TGTGCCACCAGTGATACAGGTTACCAGCCCCAGCATTTT. Its protein product is CATSDTGYQPQHF.